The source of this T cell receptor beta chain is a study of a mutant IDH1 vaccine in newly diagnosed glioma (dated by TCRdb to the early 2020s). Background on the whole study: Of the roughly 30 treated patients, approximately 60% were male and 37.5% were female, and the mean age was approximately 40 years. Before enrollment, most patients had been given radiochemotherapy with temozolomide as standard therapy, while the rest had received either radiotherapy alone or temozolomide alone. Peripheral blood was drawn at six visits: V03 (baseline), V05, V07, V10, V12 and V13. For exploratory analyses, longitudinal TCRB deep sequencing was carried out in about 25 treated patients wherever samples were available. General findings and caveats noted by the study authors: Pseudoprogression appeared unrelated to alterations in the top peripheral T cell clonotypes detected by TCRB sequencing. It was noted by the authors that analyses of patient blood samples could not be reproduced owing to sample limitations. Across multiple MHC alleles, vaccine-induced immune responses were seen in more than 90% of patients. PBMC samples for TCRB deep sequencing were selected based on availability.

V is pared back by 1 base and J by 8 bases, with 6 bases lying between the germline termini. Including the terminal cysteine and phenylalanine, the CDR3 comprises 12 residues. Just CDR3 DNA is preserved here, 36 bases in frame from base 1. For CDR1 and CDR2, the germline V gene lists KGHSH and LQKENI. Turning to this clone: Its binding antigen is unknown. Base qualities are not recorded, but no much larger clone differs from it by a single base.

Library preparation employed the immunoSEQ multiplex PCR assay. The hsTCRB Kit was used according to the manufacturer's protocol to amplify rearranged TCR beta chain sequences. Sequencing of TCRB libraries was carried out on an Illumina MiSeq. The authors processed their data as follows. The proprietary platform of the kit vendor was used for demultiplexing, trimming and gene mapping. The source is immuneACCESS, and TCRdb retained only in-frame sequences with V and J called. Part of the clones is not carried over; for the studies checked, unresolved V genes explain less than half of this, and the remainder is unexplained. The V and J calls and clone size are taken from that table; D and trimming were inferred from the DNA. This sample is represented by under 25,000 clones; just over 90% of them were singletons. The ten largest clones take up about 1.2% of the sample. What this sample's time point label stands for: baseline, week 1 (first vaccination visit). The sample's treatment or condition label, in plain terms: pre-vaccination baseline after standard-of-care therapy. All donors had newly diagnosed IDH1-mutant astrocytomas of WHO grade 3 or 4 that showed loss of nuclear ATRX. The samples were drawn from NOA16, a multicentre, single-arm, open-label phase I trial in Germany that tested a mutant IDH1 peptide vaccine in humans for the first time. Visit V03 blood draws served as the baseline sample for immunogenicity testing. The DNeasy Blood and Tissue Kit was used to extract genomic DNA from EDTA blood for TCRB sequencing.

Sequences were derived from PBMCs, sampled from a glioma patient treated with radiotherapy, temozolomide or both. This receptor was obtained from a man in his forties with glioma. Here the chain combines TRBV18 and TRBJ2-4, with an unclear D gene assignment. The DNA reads TGTGCCAGCTCACCACTCTCAGACATTCAGTACTTC. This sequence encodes CASSPLSDIQYF. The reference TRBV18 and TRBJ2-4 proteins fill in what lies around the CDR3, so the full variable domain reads NAGVMQNPRHLVRRRGQEARLRCSPMKGHSHVYWYRQLPEEGLKFMVYLQKENIIDESGMPKERFSAEFPKEGPSILRIQQVVRGDSAAYFCASSPLSDIQYFGAGTRLSVL.